Each of the 6 T cell receptor beta chains below was sequenced from the same sample in a study of blood T cell repertoires in COVID-19. Data came from immunoSEQ multiplex PCR; TCRdb stores just in-frame clones and leaves some out. Here the sample spans approximately 180,000 clones, around 89% being singletons. Sequenced material: peripheral blood. The receptors stem from a man aged 35 to 55 with active or convalescent COVID-19.

The chain combines TRBV21-1 with TRBJ1-5. TRBV21-1 is given as a pseudogene. The CDR3 extends over 18 amino acids. CDR3 coding DNA: TGTGCCAGCAGCAAAGCGCGGAGCGTATGGTGGTGCAATCAGCCCCAGCATTTT. Translating gives CASSKARSVWWCNQPQHF.

The chain links TRBV5-1 to TRBJ2-5; a weak D match, TRBD2 (6 bases). Trimming pared 3 bases from V and 3 bases from J, leaving 15 bases between. The CDR3 covers 15 residues. Germline values: CDR1 SGHRS, CDR2 YFSETQ. The CDR3 protein is CASSYGAGTEETQYF. The CDR3 DNA is TGCGCCAGCAGCTACGGGGCCGGGACTGAAGAGACCCAGTACTTC. Drawing the rest from reference TRBV5-1 and TRBJ2-5, the complete variable domain is KAGVTQTPRYLIKTRGQQVTLSCSPISGHRSVSWYQQTPGQGLQFLFEYFSETQRNKGNFPGRFSGRQFSNSRSEMNVSTLELGDSALYLCASSYGAGTEETQYFGPGTRLLVL.

The rearrangement joins TRBV10-3 to TRBJ2-5; 8 bases map to TRBD1. The germline V gene encodes CDR1 ENHRY and CDR2 SYGVKD. Trimming at V came to 6 bases and at J to 5 bases, leaving 2 bases not matched to a gene. The CDR3 length is 12 residues. The CDR3 protein is CAIRDREETQYF. The CDR3 coding sequence is TGTGCCATCAGGGACAGGGAGGAGACCCAGTACTTC.

The gene calls are TRBV14 and TRBJ2-1; the D is unclear. CDR1 and CDR2 (germline): SGHDN, FVKESK. This CDR3 comprises 15 residues. Trimming left V 4 bases short and J 0 bases short, with 10 bases between. The CDR3 spells CASSRVHSSYNEQFF. CDR3 sequence (DNA): TGTGCCAGCAGCCGAGTCCACAGCTCCTACAATGAGCAGTTCTTC.

The rearrangement links TRBV7-9 to TRBJ2-3; D is ambiguous. Germline V gives CDR1 SEHNR, CDR2 FQNEAQ (reference sequence). Trimming took off 1 base at V and 2 bases at J, with 7 bases between the two ends. The CDR3 extends over 14 amino acids. CDR3 sequence (DNA): TGTGCCAGCAGCTTAGTTAGCTTCACAGATACGCAGTATTTT. Protein: CASSLVSFTDTQYF.

This clone was observed a few times. The gene calls are TRBV5-1 and TRBJ1-6, with D unresolved. Between the trimmed V and J ends, which lost 1 base and 3 bases, there was a span of 5 bases. The V gene's germline CDR1 is SGHRS and CDR2 YFSETQ. This CDR3 comprises 14 residues. CDR3 nucleotides: TGCGCCAGCAGCTTGACGGGCTATAATTCACCCCTCCACTTT. Amino acids: CASSLTGYNSPLHF.